What follows is one T cell receptor beta chain and its context. As yet, its antigen is unknown. This sample is part of a study of cytomegalovirus exposure and HLA in healthy donors. CDR1 is LGHNA and CDR2 is YNFKEQ in the germline V gene. Trimming took 4 bases from V and 2 from J; bases not matched to a gene: 5. The CDR3 is 14 residues long. Donors counted as nominally healthy when sampled, yet unrecorded immune exposures were likely. Both 60 Vbeta primers and 13 Jbeta primers went into the PCR. The data were produced by immunoSEQ multiplex PCR, yet TCRdb's version contains in-frame clones alone and is incomplete. This sample carries roughly 53,000 clones, with less than 2.5% going to the ten biggest clones. Whole-study results and caveats: In a later analysis, 15,000 to 20,000 TCR beta sequences were associated with HLA alleles at 0.05 false discovery rate. The CMV antigen specificity of a few CMV-associated chains was confirmed through in vitro analysis. An analysis was carried out later, and it reportedly showed fewer N-insertions in an Asian-associated ancestry cluster than the approximately 680-donor mean.

Sequencing was performed on PBMCs. The V gene is TRBV4-2, the J gene TRBJ2-7; 7 nucleotides match TRBD1. The receptor was derived from a female donor in good health and CMV-seronegative. CDR3 nucleotides: TGTGCCAGCAGCCGCCGGGACAGCGCCTACGAGCAGTACTTC. Translating it yields CASSRRDSAYEQYF.